This TCR beta chain originates from a study of molecular identifiers for immune sequencing clone quantification. This clonotype was seen many times. Sorted inputs of roughly 17,000 to 1,100,000 cells, with 10%, 30% or 50% RNA, yielded naive CD8 libraries. TCRdb re-called the PCR reads through MiXCR, storing one row per CDR3 protein. The sample lists a few hundred thousand distinct CDR3 sequences, roughly a quarter occurring once. The clonotype originates from a human donor in good health. Some libraries in this study had Jurkat cell RNA spiked in. Specimen: naive CD8+ T cells from blood, with Jurkat cell RNA spiked in. Subset meaning: FACS-sorted CD8+CD4-CCR7+CD45RA+ naive T cells.

As DNA, the CDR3 is TGTGCCAGCAGCTTAGCGAGAAACTCCTACAATGAGCAGTTCTTC. This sequence encodes CASSLARNSYNEQFF. This chain connects TRBV7-3 to TRBJ2-1; D is unclear. Trimming left V 2 bases short and J 0 bases short, with 8 bases between. This CDR3 is built from 15 residues. Per germline, CDR1 SGHTA and CDR2 FQGTGA. The complete variable domain, with remaining parts taken from reference TRBV7-3 and TRBJ2-1, reads GAGVSQTPSNKVTEKGKYVELRCDPISGHTALYWYRQSLGQGPEFLIYFQGTGAADDSGLPNDRFFAVRPEGSVSTLKIQRTERGDSAVYLCASSLARNSYNEQFFGPGTRLTVL.